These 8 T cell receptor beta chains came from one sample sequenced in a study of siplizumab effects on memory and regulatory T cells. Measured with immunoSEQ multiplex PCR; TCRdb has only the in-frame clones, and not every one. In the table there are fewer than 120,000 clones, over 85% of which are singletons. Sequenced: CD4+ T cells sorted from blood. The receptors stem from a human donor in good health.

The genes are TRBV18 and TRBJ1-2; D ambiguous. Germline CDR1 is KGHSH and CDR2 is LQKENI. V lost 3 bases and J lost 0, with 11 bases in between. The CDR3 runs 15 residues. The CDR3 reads CASSPDGRTNYGYTF. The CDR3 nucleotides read TGTGCCAGCTCACCGGATGGCAGGACTAACTATGGCTACACCTTC.

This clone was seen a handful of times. CDR3 sequence reads: CASSLTGVYQPQHF. The DNA for the CDR3 is TGCGCCAGCAGCCTCACAGGGGTTTATCAGCCCCAGCATTTT. The V call is TRBV4-1, the J call TRBJ1-5; 7 positions agree with TRBD1. Trimming cost V 4 bases and J 5 bases; bases outside gene matches: 5. The germline V gene has CDR1 MGHRA and CDR2 YSYEKL. The CDR3 loop spans 14 amino acids.

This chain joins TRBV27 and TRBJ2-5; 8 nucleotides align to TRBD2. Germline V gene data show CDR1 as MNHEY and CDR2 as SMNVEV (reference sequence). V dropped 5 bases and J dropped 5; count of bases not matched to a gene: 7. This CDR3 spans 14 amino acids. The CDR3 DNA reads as TGTGCCAGCAGTCCCGGGACTAGTTTTGAGACCCAGTACTTC. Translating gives CASSPGTSFETQYF.

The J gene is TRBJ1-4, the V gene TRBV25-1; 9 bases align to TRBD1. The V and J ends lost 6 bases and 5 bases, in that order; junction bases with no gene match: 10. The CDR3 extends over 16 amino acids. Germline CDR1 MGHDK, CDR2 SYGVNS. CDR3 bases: TGTGCCAGCAGCGCGGGGGACAGGGCGATAAATGAAAAACTGTTTTTT. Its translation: CASSAGDRAINEKLFF.

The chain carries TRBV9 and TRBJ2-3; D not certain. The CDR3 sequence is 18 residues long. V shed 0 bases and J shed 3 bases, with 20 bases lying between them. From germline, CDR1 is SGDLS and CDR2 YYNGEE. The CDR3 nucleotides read TGTGCCAGCAGCGTAGACTACCCGGGCCACGCCGGGACAGATACGCAGTATTTT. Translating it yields CASSVDYPGHAGTDTQYF.

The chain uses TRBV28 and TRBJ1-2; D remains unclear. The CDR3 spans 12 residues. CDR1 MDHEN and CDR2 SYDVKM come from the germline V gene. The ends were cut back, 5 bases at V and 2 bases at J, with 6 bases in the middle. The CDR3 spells CASSRVNYGYTF. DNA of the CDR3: TGTGCCAGCAGTAGGGTGAACTATGGCTACACCTTC.

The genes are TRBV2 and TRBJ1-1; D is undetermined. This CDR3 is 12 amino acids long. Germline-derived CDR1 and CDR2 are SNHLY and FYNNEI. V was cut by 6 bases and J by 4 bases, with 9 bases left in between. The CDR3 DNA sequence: TGTGCCAGCAGAGCTTCATTCACTGAAGCTTTCTTT. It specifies CASRASFTEAFF.

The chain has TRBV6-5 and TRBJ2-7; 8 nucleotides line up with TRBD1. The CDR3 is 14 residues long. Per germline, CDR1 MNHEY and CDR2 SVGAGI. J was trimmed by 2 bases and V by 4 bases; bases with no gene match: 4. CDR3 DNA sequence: TGTGCCAGCAGTTCAGACAGGGGTACCTACGAGCAGTACTTC. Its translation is CASSSDRGTYEQYF.